Each of the 11 T cell receptor beta chains below was sequenced from the same sample in a study of memory CD4+ T cells and cytomegalovirus serostatus. TCRdb keeps only in-frame clones here, not all; method: immunoSEQ multiplex PCR. Here the sample spans under 40,000 clones, roughly 85% being singletons. The sort gate was single viable CD3+CD4+CD8-CD45RO+ cells for memory CD4+ T cells. The material sequenced was memory CD4+ T cells from blood. All receptors come from an adult in good health and CMV-seropositive.

In this sample, this clone is medium-sized. This chain links TRBV2 with TRBJ1-1; no reliable D call. The germline V gene encodes CDR1 SNHLY and CDR2 FYNNEI. Trimming pared 2 bases from V and 3 bases from J, leaving 7 bases between. CDR3 size: 13 residues. In DNA, the CDR3 is TGTGCCAGCAGTGAATTGGAGGACACTGAAGCTTTCTTT. Its protein product is CASSELEDTEAFF.

The J gene is TRBJ1-1, the V gene TRBV7-9; the D is unclear. The V end lost 1 base, the J end lost 1 base, and 7 bases lay between the germline ends. Germline V gene lookup returns CDR1 SEHNR and CDR2 FQNEAQ (reference sequence). The CDR3 has 14 amino acids. The CDR3 DNA reads as TGTGCCAGCAGCTTAGGTGCAGCGAACACTGAAGCTTTCTTT. Its translation: CASSLGAANTEAFF.

This clone has a handful of counts. The chain joins TRBV5-1 to TRBJ1-1, with no clear D. V lost 0 bases and J lost 1, with 10 bases in between. The CDR3 length is 15 residues. The germline gives CDR1 SGHRS, CDR2 YFSETQ. CDR3 nucleotides: TGCGCCAGCAGCTTGGCGGGCACCCAGAACACTGAAGCTTTCTTT. Translation: CASSLAGTQNTEAFF.

The chain carries TRBV5-1 and TRBJ1-4; 10 positions agree with TRBD1. With V trimmed by 4 bases and J by 5 bases, 2 bases remained unmatched. Germline V gene lookup returns CDR1 SGHRS and CDR2 YFSETQ. This CDR3 region has 14 residues. CDR3 nucleotide sequence: TGCGCCAGCAGCCTGGGACAGGGGAATGAAAAACTGTTTTTT. Protein product: CASSLGQGNEKLFF.

The chain recombines TRBV15 with TRBJ2-5, with 8 bases aligning to TRBD2. Germline loops: CDR1 LNHNV, CDR2 YYDKDF (reference sequence). V shed 4 bases and J 4 bases; nucleotides not matched to a gene: 5. The CDR3 totals 14 residues. The CDR3 DNA sequence: TGTGCCACCAGCAATCGGGGGGGGCGAGAGACCCAGTACTTC. The encoded protein is CATSNRGGRETQYF.

The chain uses TRBV19 and TRBJ1-4; D not resolved. This CDR3 comprises 15 residues. V dropped 7 bases and J dropped 4 bases, with 16 bases sitting between them. Per the germline V gene, CDR1 is LNHDA and CDR2 is SQIVND (reference sequence). CDR3 sequence (DNA): TGTGCCAGTAAAGACGCCCGGGCGGGTAATGAAAAACTGTTTTTT. This translates into CASKDARAGNEKLFF.

In its sample, this clone is medium-sized. This same CDR3 is encoded by further DNA sequences in the sample. The chain employs TRBV19 and TRBJ2-2, with 7 bases fitting TRBD2. This CDR3 contains 15 residues. Germline V gene sequence: CDR1 LNHDA, CDR2 SQIVND (reference sequence). V gave up 3 bases and J gave up 5 bases; unmatched junction bases: 6. The chain's CDR3 is CASSIGGRGTGELFF. The CDR3 DNA sequence: TGTGCCAGTAGTATTGGAGGGAGGGGTACCGGGGAGCTGTTTTTT.

This chain joins TRBV5-4 and TRBJ2-6, with a weak D call TRBD2 (6 bases). This CDR3 is 15 amino acids long. Germline lookup yields CDR1 SGHNT and CDR2 YYREEE (reference sequence). V shed 4 bases and J shed 1 base, with 9 bases lying between them. This CDR3 is CASSTAGSGANVLTF. In nucleotides, the CDR3 is TGTGCCAGCAGCACCGCGGGGTCTGGGGCCAACGTCCTGACTTTC.

The CDR3 is CASSEAYRDYGYTF. The DNA of the CDR3 is TGTGCCAGCAGTGAAGCCTACAGGGATTATGGCTACACCTTC. The V and J genes are TRBV2 and TRBJ1-2; perhaps TRBD1 as D (6 bases). The V gene lost 0 bases and the J gene lost 5 bases, with 10 bases spanning the gap. CDR1 and CDR2 from the germline V gene are SNHLY and FYNNEI. The CDR3 is 14 amino acids.

The gene calls are TRBV5-4 and TRBJ1-1, with 9 bases fitting TRBD1. The CDR3 has 14 residues. J gave up 1 base and V 3 bases, and 1 base lay outside the gene matches. In germline, CDR1 is SGHNT, CDR2 YYREEE (reference sequence). The CDR3 region has the DNA TGTGCCAGCAGCTGGGACAGGGAGAACACTGAAGCTTTCTTT. Protein: CASSWDRENTEAFF.

This clone has only one observation. The V gene is TRBV7-2, the J gene TRBJ2-5; 9 bases align to TRBD2. The CDR3 runs 15 residues. Germline V gene lookup returns CDR1 SGHTA and CDR2 FQGNSA. Trimming took 0 bases from V and 5 from J; bases not matched to a gene: 4. CDR3 region: CASSLAASGVETQYF. Written as DNA, the CDR3 is TGTGCCAGCAGCTTAGCCGCTAGCGGGGTGGAGACCCAGTACTTC. Together with reference TRBV7-2 and TRBJ2-5, the CDR3 gives the full variable domain: GAGVSQSPSNKVTEKGKDVELRCDPISGHTALYWYRQSLGQGLEFLIYFQGNSAPDKSGLPSDRFSAERTGGSVSTLTIQRTQQEDSAVYLCASSLAASGVETQYFGPGTRLLVL.